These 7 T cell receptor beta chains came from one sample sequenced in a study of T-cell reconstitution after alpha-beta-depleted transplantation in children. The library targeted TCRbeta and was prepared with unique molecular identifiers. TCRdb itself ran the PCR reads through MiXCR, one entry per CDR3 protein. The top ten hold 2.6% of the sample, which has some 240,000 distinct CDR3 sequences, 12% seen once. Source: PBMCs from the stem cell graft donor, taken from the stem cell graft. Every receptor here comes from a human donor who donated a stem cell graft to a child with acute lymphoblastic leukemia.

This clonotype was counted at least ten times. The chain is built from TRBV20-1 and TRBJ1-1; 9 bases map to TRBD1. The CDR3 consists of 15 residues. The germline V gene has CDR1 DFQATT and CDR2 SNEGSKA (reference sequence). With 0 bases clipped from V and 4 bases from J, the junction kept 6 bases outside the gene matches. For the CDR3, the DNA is TGCAGTGCTAGAGACAACAGGGGGCAAGTCACTGAAGCTTTCTTT. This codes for CSARDNRGQVTEAFF.

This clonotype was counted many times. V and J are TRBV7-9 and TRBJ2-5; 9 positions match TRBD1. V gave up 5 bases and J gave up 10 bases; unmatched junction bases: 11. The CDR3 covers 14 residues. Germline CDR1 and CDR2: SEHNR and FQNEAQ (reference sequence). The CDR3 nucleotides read TGTGCCAGCAGCGAGGGGTGGACAGGGGAAGACCAGTACTTC. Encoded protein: CASSEGWTGEDQYF.

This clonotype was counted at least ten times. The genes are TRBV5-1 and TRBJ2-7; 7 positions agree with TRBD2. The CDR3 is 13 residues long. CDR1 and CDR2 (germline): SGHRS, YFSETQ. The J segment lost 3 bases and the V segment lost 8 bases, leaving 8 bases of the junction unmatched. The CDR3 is CASREANVYEQYF. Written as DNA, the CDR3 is TGCGCCAGTCGGGAGGCAAATGTCTACGAGCAGTACTTC.

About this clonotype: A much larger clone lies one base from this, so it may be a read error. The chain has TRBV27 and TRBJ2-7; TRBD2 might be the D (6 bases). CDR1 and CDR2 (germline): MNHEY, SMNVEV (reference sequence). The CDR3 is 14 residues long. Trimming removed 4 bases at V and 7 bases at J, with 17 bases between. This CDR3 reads CASSWRGASWEQYF. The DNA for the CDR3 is TGTGCCAGCAGTTGGAGGGGCGCCTCGTGGGAGCAGTACTTC.

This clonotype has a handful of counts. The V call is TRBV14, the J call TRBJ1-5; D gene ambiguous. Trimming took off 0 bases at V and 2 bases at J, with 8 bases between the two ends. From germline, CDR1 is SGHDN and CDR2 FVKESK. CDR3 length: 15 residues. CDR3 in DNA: TGTGCCAGCAGCCAAGATTTGGGCCGCAATCAGCCCCAGCATTTT. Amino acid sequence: CASSQDLGRNQPQHF.

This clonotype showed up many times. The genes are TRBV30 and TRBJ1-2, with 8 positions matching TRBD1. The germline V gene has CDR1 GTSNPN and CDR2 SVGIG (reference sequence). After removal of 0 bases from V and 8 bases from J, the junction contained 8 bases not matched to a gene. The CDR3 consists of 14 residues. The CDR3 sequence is CAWSVLQGAEGYTF. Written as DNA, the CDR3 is TGTGCCTGGAGTGTCCTCCAGGGGGCGGAGGGCTACACCTTC.

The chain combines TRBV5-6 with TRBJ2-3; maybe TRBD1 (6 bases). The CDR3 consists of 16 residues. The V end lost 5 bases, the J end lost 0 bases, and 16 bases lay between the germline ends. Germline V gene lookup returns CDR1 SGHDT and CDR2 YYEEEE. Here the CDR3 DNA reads TGTGCCAGCAGGGCGACACCGGGACATAGCACAGATACGCAGTATTTT. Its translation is CASRATPGHSTDTQYF.